A single sample is the source of the 5 T cell receptor beta chains below, sequenced in a study of T cell changes during pregnancy in multiple sclerosis. Sequencing was performed with immunoSEQ multiplex PCR; in TCRdb, only in-frame clones are kept and a portion is missing. The sample includes 45,000 to 60,000 clones, 80% to 95% of them seen just once. Specimen: CD4+ T cells from peripheral blood mononuclear cells, collected in the third trimester of pregnancy. The receptors stem from a female donor with multiple sclerosis, enrolled in a pregnancy study.

The chain combines TRBV25-1 with TRBJ2-1; 10 bases fit TRBD2. The germline gives CDR1 MGHDK, CDR2 SYGVNS. This CDR3 contains 17 residues. The J segment lost 8 bases and the V segment lost 7 bases, leaving 17 bases of the junction unmatched. CDR3 DNA sequence: TGTGCCAGCACCCGATCCCTTTTAGCGGGGGGAGGCGATGAGCAGTTCTTC. Residues: CASTRSLLAGGGDEQFF.

V and J are TRBV4-2 and TRBJ1-2; 7 bases are a match to TRBD1. The CDR3 contains 14 residues. With V trimmed by 0 bases and J by 3 bases, 1 base remained unmatched. The germline V gene encodes CDR1 LGHNA and CDR2 YNFKEQ. CDR3 coding DNA: TGTGCCAGCAGCCAAGATACAGGGGACTATGGCTACACCTTC. Translating gives CASSQDTGDYGYTF.

The rearrangement links TRBV9 to TRBJ2-5; possibly TRBD2 for D (6 bases). Trimming cost V 4 bases and J 1 base, with 14 bases left between them. Germline CDR1 and CDR2: SGDLS and YYNGEE. The CDR3 runs 15 residues. CDR3 in DNA: TGTGCCAGCAGCCCCTCAAGACTAGTCCAAGAGACCCAGTACTTC. Encoded protein: CASSPSRLVQETQYF.

This clone was observed once. The CDR3 DNA follows: TGTGCCAGCAGCTTGTGGGGCCAGGGCCCTGAAGCTTTCTTT. Protein sequence: CASSLWGQGPEAFF. The chain carries TRBV5-6 and TRBJ1-1, with D possibly TRBD1 on 5 matching bases. Germline values: CDR1 SGHDT, CDR2 YYEEEE. Trimming took off 1 base at V and 6 bases at J, with 13 bases between the two ends. The CDR3 loop spans 14 amino acids.

The J gene is TRBJ1-1, the V gene TRBV5-1; a possible D gene is TRBD1 (5 bases). CDR1 is SGHRS, CDR2 YFSETQ, per germline. V lost 2 bases, J lost 3 bases, and 14 bases lay in between. The CDR3 spans 15 residues. CDR3 sequence reads: CASSFTGGGDTEAFF. CDR3 bases: TGCGCCAGCAGCTTTACGGGGGGAGGGGACACTGAAGCTTTCTTT.